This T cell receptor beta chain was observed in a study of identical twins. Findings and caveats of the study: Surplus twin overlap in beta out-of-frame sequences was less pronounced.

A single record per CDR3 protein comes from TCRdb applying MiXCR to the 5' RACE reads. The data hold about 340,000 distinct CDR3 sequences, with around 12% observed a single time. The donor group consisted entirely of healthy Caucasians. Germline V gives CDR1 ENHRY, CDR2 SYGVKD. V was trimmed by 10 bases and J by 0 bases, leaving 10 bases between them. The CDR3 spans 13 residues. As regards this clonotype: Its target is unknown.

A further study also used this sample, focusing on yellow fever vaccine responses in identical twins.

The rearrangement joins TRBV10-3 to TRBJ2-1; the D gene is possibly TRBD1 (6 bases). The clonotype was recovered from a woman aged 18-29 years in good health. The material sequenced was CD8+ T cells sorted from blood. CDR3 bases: TGTGCCACCACAGGGAGCTCCTACAATGAGCAGTTCTTC. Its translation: CATTGSSYNEQFF.